The present T cell receptor (beta chain) was sequenced within a study of regulatory T cells in long-lasting Graves disease. Study-wide background: The criterion for persistent Graves' disease was over 5 years of antithyroid drugs with positive TSH receptor antibodies.

V lost 5 bases, J lost 8 bases, and 12 bases stayed unmatched. The CDR3 is 15 residues long. Germline V lookup: CDR1 LNHDA, CDR2 SQIVND (reference sequence). Time point meaning: persistent/refractory GD, antithyroid drugs over 5 years with positive TRAb. PBMC-extracted RNA yielded the TCR library. In building TCR beta libraries, iRepertoire HTBI primers were used together with Arm-PCR of CDR3 regions. Using its own MiXCR run on the multiplex PCR reads, TCRdb lists one record per CDR3 protein. The data hold approximately 360,000 distinct CDR3 sequences, with roughly 20% observed a single time. This receptor was taken from a woman aged 35 to 49 with Graves disease. J is TRBJ2-7 and V is TRBV19, with 10 bases fitting TRBD1. Sequences were derived from peripheral blood mononuclear cells (PBMCs), sampled when the disease was refractory, from a patient treated with antithyroid drugs. CDR3 in DNA: TGTGCCAGTAGTTCTCCGGGACAGGGGACCTCGAAGCAGTACTTC. Protein: CASSSPGQGTSKQYF.